This entry concerns a single T cell receptor beta chain. The antigen this receptor binds is unknown. No much larger clonotype is one base removed from it; base qualities were not supplied. Sequences SGHAT (CDR1) and FQNNGV (CDR2) are obtained from the germline V gene. From the cysteine up to the phenylalanine, the CDR3 has a length of 13 residues. The sequence is cut down to CDR3 DNA, 39 bases in frame from base 1. Here V drops 9 bases and J drops 7 bases, and the junction holds 6 bases not matched to any gene. The data are from a study of blood T cell repertoires in COVID-19 (dated by TCRdb to 2019 to 2021). Study-level background: Collaborator samples came from the United States, Italy and Spain and covered acute and convalescent phases of COVID-19. The prospective study material was composed of cDNA or gDNA derived from T cells, B-cell-depleted T cells, or PBMCs. Deeply sampled blood TCRbeta repertoires from subjects exposed to, actively infected with, or recovered from COVID-19 were included in the dataset. The repertoires were made available in a free public database intended to serve as a resource for research on the immune response to SARS-CoV-2. Samples were obtained from the ongoing ImmuneRACE study (first 160 participants) and from over a thousand subjects provided by 6 global collaborators. Sample metadata almost always included a de-identified subject ID, COVID-19 status, age in years and sex. HLA class I and class II types, where available, came from metadata supplied by the sample provider rather than from assay-based typing.

The immunoSEQ Assay, a bias-controlled multiplex PCR, was used to amplify TCRbeta CDR3 regions from genomic DNA. Under the source paper's analysis protocol: Nucleated cell counts per sample were estimated from amplification of reference gene primers within the assay. Sequence reads were collapsed and filtered to measure the absolute abundance of every unique TCRbeta CDR3 rearrangement. For each sample, productive Simpson clonality was calculated as the square root of Simpson's diversity index across productive rearrangements. The immuneACCESS repertoire file appears here via TCRdb, limited to in-frame rearrangements. These files lack a portion of the clones; in checked studies, under half of the deficit traces to unresolved V genes, and the cause of the others is not known. The V and J calls and the clone size are those of that table, but D and trimming were determined from the DNA. This sample gives 80,000 to 95,000 clones in total; 75% to 90% of them show up just once. Of the sample, 3% to 4% is held by the ten largest clones.

What the study reported, not specific to this receptor: How much clinical and demographic metadata was included differed by source and by participant, and the metadata was provided uncurated.

Whole blood was collected in K2EDTA tubes by collaborating institutions according to the institutions' own protocols. Collaborator samples were shipped for TCRbeta analysis as frozen whole blood, isolated PBMCs, or DNA extracted from either sample type. Sequenced sample: peripheral blood. This receptor chain uses TRBV11-2 and TRBJ2-1, with TRBD1 identical over 10 junction bases. This TCR was recovered from a woman in her sixties or seventies with acute or convalescent COVID-19. The nucleotides read TGTGCCAGTCGAGGGACAGGGGTAAATGAGCAGTTCTTC. It codes for CASRGTGVNEQFF.